Below, 6 T cell receptor beta chains from the same sample are listed, as sequenced in a study of T cells in Graves' hyperthyroidism and ophthalmopathy. RNA transcripts served as the template for amplifying TCR beta CDR3 regions. The primer set for the first-round RT-PCR of the TCR CDR3 was HTBI. MiXCR, run by TCRdb on the multiplex PCR reads, gives a single entry per CDR3 protein. This sample has some 560,000 distinct CDR3 sequences, with around 14% found just once. The material sequenced was blood. Receptor source: a woman in her 30s with Graves' hyperthyroidism.

A few counts support this clonotype. The chain combines TRBV9 with TRBJ1-2, with 11 bases lining up with TRBD1. The germline V gene encodes CDR1 SGDLS and CDR2 YYNGEE. V lost 3 bases, J lost 4 bases, and 8 bases stayed unmatched. The CDR3 totals 16 residues. The CDR3 loop reads CASSDTGTGGRYGYTF. CDR3 DNA: TGTGCCAGCAGCGATACCGGGACAGGGGGTCGCTATGGCTACACCTTC. Drawing the rest from reference TRBV9 and TRBJ1-2, the complete variable domain is DSGVTQTPKHLITATGQRVTLRCSPRSGDLSVYWYQQSLDQGLQFLIQYYNGEERAKGNILERFSAQQFPDLHSELNLSSLELGDSALYFCASSDTGTGGRYGYTFGSGTRLTVV.

This clonotype was counted ten times or more. The chain couples TRBV2 to TRBJ2-7; 7 bases are a match to TRBD2. There are 14 residues in the CDR3. The V segment lost 7 bases and the J segment 3 bases; nucleotides outside the gene matches: 9. Germline assignment: CDR1 SNHLY and CDR2 FYNNEI. CDR3 in amino acids: CASTGEGILYEQYF. DNA for the CDR3: TGTGCCAGCACCGGGGAGGGAATCCTCTACGAGCAGTACTTC.

This clonotype was observed at least ten times. The V and J genes are TRBV28 and TRBJ1-2, with TRBD1 matching 8 bases. CDR1 is MDHEN and CDR2 is SYDVKM in the germline V gene. V trimming: 7 bases; J trimming: 2 bases; junction bases outside the gene matches: 9. CDR3 length: 15 amino acids. For the CDR3, the DNA is TGTGCCAGCACCACCGGGACAGGCAACAACTATGGCTACACCTTC. This gives the protein CASTTGTGNNYGYTF.

Notes on this clonotype: This clone may be a read error of a much larger clone one base away. The rearrangement joins TRBV29-1 to TRBJ1-2; D may be TRBD1 (5 bases). The ends were cut back, 0 bases at V and 6 bases at J, with 17 bases in the middle. Per the germline V gene, CDR1 is SQVTM and CDR2 is ANQGSEA. The CDR3 totals 15 residues. As DNA, the CDR3 is TGCAGCGTTGAAGATTGGAAGGGACCTCTCCATGGCTACACCTTC. It is translated as CSVEDWKGPLHGYTF.

This clonotype was seen repeatedly, ten times or more. The V call is TRBV7-9, the J call TRBJ2-7; D unresolved. Trimming pared 0 bases from V and 3 bases from J, leaving 15 bases between. The CDR3 consists of 16 residues. Per the germline V gene, CDR1 is SEHNR and CDR2 is FQNEAQ (reference sequence). The DNA of the CDR3 is TGTGCCAGCAGCTTAGCGCCCCCCTGGATTAGCTACGAGCAGTACTTC. This sequence encodes CASSLAPPWISYEQYF.

The chain links TRBV11-2 to TRBJ2-5; TRBD2 aligns across 15 bases. The trim removed 5 bases at V and 4 bases at J, leaving 5 bases unmatched. CDR3 length equals 16 residues. The V gene's germline CDR1 is SGHAT and CDR2 FQNNGV. CDR3 amino acids: CASSLWTSGRGETQYF. The CDR3 DNA follows: TGTGCCAGCAGCCTTTGGACTAGCGGGAGGGGAGAGACCCAGTACTTC.